The next 7 T cell receptor beta chains were all read from a single sample in a study of shared clonotypes between healthy human individuals. The protocol was immunoSEQ multiplex PCR, while the TCRdb copy is restricted to in-frame clones and leaves out a portion. The repertoire holds some 1 million clones, with 70% to 80% as singletons. The sequencing sample was made of memory CD4+ T cells sorted from blood. Subset given: CD45RA-negative fraction. The source of these receptors is a man younger than 30 in good health.

V is TRBV2 and J is TRBJ2-7; no firm D call. Germline loops: CDR1 SNHLY, CDR2 FYNNEI. The V gene lost 5 bases and the J gene lost 3 bases, with 14 bases spanning the gap. The CDR3 is 14 residues long. The CDR3 sequence: CASSFQTGFYEQYF. The CDR3 DNA follows: TGTGCCAGCAGTTTCCAGACGGGTTTCTACGAGCAGTACTTC.

The V call is TRBV5-1, the J call TRBJ2-4; no firm D call. Germline V CDR1 and CDR2: SGHRS, YFSETQ. V lost 4 bases and J lost 0, with 11 bases in between. CDR3 size: 15 residues. CDR3 in amino acids: CASSLGTEAKNIQYF. The CDR3 region has the DNA TGCGCCAGCAGCCTTGGAACGGAAGCCAAAAACATTCAGTACTTC.

The chain combines TRBV7-2 with TRBJ2-3, with 9 bases aligning to TRBD2. CDR3 length: 15 amino acids. The germline gives CDR1 SGHTA, CDR2 FQGNSA. J lost 3 bases, V lost 2 bases, and 3 bases had no gene match. The DNA for the CDR3 is TGTGCCAGCAGCTTACTAGCGGGGAAGACAGATACGCAGTATTTT. Protein: CASSLLAGKTDTQYF.

The CDR3 here is CASSPSDRDSTEAFF. CDR3 sequence (DNA): TGTGCCAGCAGCCCATCGGACAGGGACTCCACTGAAGCTTTCTTT. The chain couples TRBV7-3 to TRBJ1-1; 8 bases map to TRBD1. The CDR3 extends over 15 amino acids. CDR1 and CDR2 (germline): SGHTA, FQGTGA. Trimming cost V 5 bases and J 4 bases; bases outside gene matches: 9.

This clone is a singleton in its sample. The chain recombines TRBV10-3 with TRBJ1-2; the D gene is possibly TRBD1 (5 bases). Trimming shortened V by 6 bases and J by 0 bases, and 26 bases separated the two germline ends. This CDR3 has 19 residues. From germline, CDR1 is ENHRY and CDR2 SYGVKD. This CDR3 reads CAIRRQGSRDSIANYGYTF. The CDR3 DNA reads TGTGCCATCAGAAGGCAAGGCAGCAGGGATAGCATAGCTAACTATGGCTACACCTTC.

The V gene is TRBV25-1, the J gene TRBJ1-4; D unclear. The V end was cut by 3 bases, the J end by 0 bases, with 8 bases between. The CDR3 is 15 amino acids. The germline gives CDR1 MGHDK, CDR2 SYGVNS. CDR3 sequence: CASSDGVPTNEKLFF. CDR3 DNA sequence: TGTGCCAGCAGTGACGGGGTGCCAACTAATGAAAAACTGTTTTTT.

This clone was seen a handful of times. The V call is TRBV6-1, the J call TRBJ2-1; D call uncertain. This CDR3 region has 15 residues. Germline V gene lookup returns CDR1 MNHNS and CDR2 SASEGT. Trimming took 5 bases from V and 0 from J, leaving 11 bases between them. In DNA, the CDR3 is TGTGCCAGCAGTTCACGCGAGAGCTCCTACAATGAGCAGTTCTTC. Amino acids: CASSSRESSYNEQFF.